A single sample gave rise to the 25 T cell receptor beta chains below, sequenced in a study of blood T cell repertoires in COVID-19. Libraries were prepared by immunoSEQ multiplex PCR; TCRdb keeps only in-frame clonotypes and omits some of them. The sample shows 200,000 to 300,000 clones, approximately 82% of them seen only once. Sequenced: peripheral blood. The receptor source for this set is a man aged 40-49 years who had recovered from COVID-19.

DNA of the CDR3: TGTGCCAGCAGTGCCCCGGGACAGAGCATCTATGGCTACACCTTC. Protein product: CASSAPGQSIYGYTF. This rearrangement joins TRBV27 to TRBJ1-2; 7 bases fit TRBD1. CDR3 length: 15 residues. The J segment lost 4 bases and the V segment lost 5 bases, leaving 10 bases of the junction unmatched. CDR1 is MNHEY and CDR2 is SMNVEV in the germline V gene (reference sequence).

This clone was seen a few times. The J gene is TRBJ2-3, the V gene TRBV18, with D tentatively TRBD1 (5 bases). Trimming cost V 3 bases and J 2 bases, with 12 bases left between them. The CDR3 contains 15 residues. Germline V lookup: CDR1 KGHSH, CDR2 LQKENI. The chain's CDR3 is CASSPPTVSTDTQYF. The CDR3 DNA is TGTGCCAGCTCACCGCCGACAGTCTCCACAGATACGCAGTATTTT.

V gene TRBV4-1 combines with J gene TRBJ2-1; tentatively, D is TRBD1 (6 bases). V dropped 2 bases and J dropped 4 bases, with 21 bases sitting between them. This CDR3 contains 18 residues. CDR1 and CDR2 from the germline V gene are MGHRA and YSYEKL. CDR3 in amino acids: CASSQFVSGDPLYNEQFF. CDR3 in DNA: TGCGCCAGCAGCCAATTCGTTTCAGGGGACCCCTTATACAATGAGCAGTTCTTC.

The gene calls are TRBV6-1 and TRBJ1-2; D is undetermined. The germline V gene has CDR1 MNHNS and CDR2 SASEGT. V lost 5 bases, J lost 10 bases, and 11 bases lay in between. The CDR3 length is 11 residues. The CDR3 bases are TGTGCCAGCAGTCCGTCAGGTGCCTACACCTTC. Translating gives CASSPSGAYTF.

The gene calls are TRBV7-6 and TRBJ2-1; the D gene is possibly TRBD2 (6 bases). The CDR3 contains 19 residues. The ends were cut back, 2 bases at V and 0 bases at J, with 20 bases in the middle. CDR1 is SGHVS, CDR2 FNYEAQ, per germline. CDR3 bases: TGTGCCAGCAGCTTATTTACTGGTGCGGGGCTAAGCTCCTACAATGAGCAGTTCTTC. It translates to CASSLFTGAGLSSYNEQFF.

This chain joins TRBV6-1 and TRBJ2-3, with TRBD2 identical over 8 bases. The CDR3 runs to 17 residues. Germline CDR1 MNHNS, CDR2 SASEGT. V shed 3 bases, J shed 4 bases, and the junction held 12 bases outside the gene matches. The CDR3 protein is CASSDLLTGTSADTQYF. DNA for the CDR3: TGTGCCAGCAGTGACCTTCTAACCGGGACTAGTGCAGATACGCAGTATTTT.

The chain links TRBV12-3 or TRBV12-4 to TRBJ1-2; D possibly corresponds to TRBD1 (6 bases). The ends were cut back, 3 bases at V and 8 bases at J, with 10 bases in the middle. This CDR3 has 12 residues. CDR3 loop: CASSFVTGGYTF. The CDR3 DNA is TGTGCCAGCAGTTTTGTAACAGGGGGCTACACCTTC.

This clone is a singleton in its sample. The V and J genes are TRBV18 and TRBJ2-2; D not certain. V was trimmed by 6 bases and J by 7 bases, leaving 12 bases between them. The CDR3 has 13 residues. From germline, CDR1 is KGHSH and CDR2 LQKENI. In DNA, the CDR3 is TGTGCCAGCTCTATAATCGGTGTCGGGGAGCTGTTTTTT. This gives the protein CASSIIGVGELFF.

The chain carries TRBV2 and TRBJ2-7; a possible D gene is TRBD1 (5 bases). The CDR3 spans 13 residues. Trimming stripped 6 bases from V and 1 base from J, with 10 bases between. Germline-derived CDR1 and CDR2 are SNHLY and FYNNEI. The CDR3 is CASSREQSYEQYF. CDR3 nucleotide sequence: TGTGCCAGCAGCAGGGAACAATCCTACGAGCAGTACTTC.

The chain carries TRBV19 and TRBJ2-3; TRBD2 aligns across 11 bases. The CDR3 length is 14 residues. Germline V gene sequence: CDR1 LNHDA, CDR2 SQIVND (reference sequence). V shed 7 bases and J 1 base; nucleotides not matched to a gene: 1. The CDR3 nucleotides read TGTGCCAGTAAGGGACTAGCGGGCACAGATACGCAGTATTTT. This sequence encodes CASKGLAGTDTQYF.

The J gene is TRBJ2-2, the V gene TRBV19, with D tentatively TRBD1 (6 bases). With 6 bases removed from V and 1 base from J, the gap between germline ends came to 15 bases. There are 16 residues in the CDR3. Germline V gene data show CDR1 as LNHDA and CDR2 as SQIVND (reference sequence). The CDR3 loop reads CASRPAGARNTGELFF. CDR3 DNA: TGTGCCAGTAGACCCGCAGGGGCCCGGAACACCGGGGAGCTGTTTTTT.

The CDR3 protein is CASSVSGGGGTDTQYF. The DNA of the CDR3 is TGTGCCAGCAGCGTAAGCGGTGGAGGAGGCACAGATACGCAGTATTTT. V and J are TRBV9 and TRBJ2-3, with D possibly matching TRBD2 (5 bases). The germline V gene encodes CDR1 SGDLS and CDR2 YYNGEE. Trimming cost V 1 base and J 1 base, with 13 bases left between them. The CDR3 is 16 amino acids.

The chain has TRBV5-5 and TRBJ1-5; TRBD1 matches 7 bases. V gave up 0 bases and J gave up 11 bases; unmatched junction bases: 17. CDR3 length equals 17 residues. Germline V gives CDR1 SGHKS, CDR2 YYEKEE (reference sequence). As DNA, the CDR3 is TGTGCCAGCAGCTTGGGGACAGGATTGCGATCAGCCCCAGCCCAGCATTTT. Amino acid sequence: CASSLGTGLRSAPAQHF.

This chain connects TRBV12-5 to TRBJ1-1; a weak D match, TRBD1 (6 bases). The germline gives CDR1 LGHNT, CDR2 FRNRAP. The V end was cut by 6 bases, the J end by 4 bases, with 9 bases between. This CDR3 has 12 amino acids. The chain's CDR3 is CASGRGGTEAFF. CDR3 coding DNA: TGTGCTAGTGGGAGAGGGGGCACTGAAGCTTTCTTT.

This chain connects TRBV7-2 to TRBJ2-5; no clear D. Per germline, CDR1 SGHTA and CDR2 FQGNSA. This CDR3 contains 14 residues. V lost 5 bases and J 1 base, leaving 11 bases between the germline ends. The CDR3 DNA reads TGTGCCAGCAGCGTAACCTGGGCCCAAGAGACCCAGTACTTC. Protein sequence: CASSVTWAQETQYF. The whole variable domain, remainder taken from reference TRBV7-2 and TRBJ2-5, is GAGVSQSPSNKVTEKGKDVELRCDPISGHTALYWYRQSLGQGLEFLIYFQGNSAPDKSGLPSDRFSAERTGGSVSTLTIQRTQQEDSAVYLCASSVTWAQETQYFGPGTRLLVL.

This clone has just a few counts. V usage is TRBV5-4 and J usage is TRBJ2-7; maybe TRBD1 (6 bases). Germline CDR1 reads SGHNT; CDR2 reads YYREEE (reference sequence). Between the trimmed V and J ends, which lost 4 bases and 2 bases, there was a span of 13 bases. This CDR3 spans 14 amino acids. CDR3 nucleotides: TGTGCCAGCAGCCCACCGACAGGTACCTACGAGCAGTACTTC. It translates to CASSPPTGTYEQYF.

Comment on this clone: The sample has other DNA sequences that encode this CDR3 too. CDR3 in DNA: TGTGCCAGCTCACCCGGGACAGGGGGCACAGATACGCAGTATTTT. It codes for CASSPGTGGTDTQYF. V and J are TRBV18 and TRBJ2-3; 10 nucleotides agree with TRBD1. This CDR3 spans 15 amino acids. The germline V gene encodes CDR1 KGHSH and CDR2 LQKENI. Unmatched junction bases numbered 1, after V lost 3 bases and J lost 1 base. Full variable domain (remainder filled in from reference TRBV18 and TRBJ2-3): NAGVMQNPRHLVRRRGQEARLRCSPMKGHSHVYWYRQLPEEGLKFMVYLQKENIIDESGMPKERFSAEFPKEGPSILRIQQVVRGDSAAYFCASSPGTGGTDTQYFGPGTRLTVL.

The chain recombines TRBV6-5 with TRBJ1-1, with 9 bases that match TRBD1. Germline lookup yields CDR1 MNHEY and CDR2 SVGAGI. The CDR3 runs to 14 residues. J gave up 2 bases and V 6 bases, and 4 bases lay outside the gene matches. CDR3 bases: TGTGCCAGCAGGAAGGACAGGGGAAACACTGAAGCTTTCTTT. Protein sequence: CASRKDRGNTEAFF.

V is TRBV5-1 and J is TRBJ1-1; D perhaps matches TRBD1 (6 bases). CDR3 length: 15 residues. Germline V gene sequence: CDR1 SGHRS, CDR2 YFSETQ. Trimming stripped 1 base from V and 4 bases from J, with 14 bases between. CDR3 loop: CASSLLSEGGTEAFF. The CDR3 DNA reads as TGCGCCAGCAGCTTGTTAAGTGAAGGGGGCACTGAAGCTTTCTTT.

The V and J genes are TRBV6-2 or TRBV6-3 and TRBJ1-2, with TRBD1 identical over 9 bases. Germline loops: CDR1 MNHEY, CDR2 SVGEGT. The CDR3 is 14 residues long. V trimming: 5 bases; J trimming: 4 bases; junction bases outside the gene matches: 5. The CDR3 sequence is CASSTYRGPYGYTF. DNA for the CDR3: TGTGCCAGCAGTACGTACAGGGGGCCCTATGGCTACACCTTC.

V and J are TRBV15 and TRBJ2-1; TRBD1 matches at 8 bases. CDR3 length: 14 residues. Trimming cost V 2 bases and J 8 bases; bases outside gene matches: 5. The V gene's germline CDR1 is LNHNV and CDR2 YYDKDF (reference sequence). DNA for the CDR3: TGTGCCACCAGCAGAACGGACAGGGACGATGAGCAGTTCTTC. Translating gives CATSRTDRDDEQFF.

In DNA form, the CDR3 reads TGTGCCAGCAGCTCGTACTATGGCTACACCTTC. Protein: CASSSYYGYTF. This chain connects TRBV7-9 to TRBJ1-2, with D hard to call. Germline CDR1 SEHNR, CDR2 FQNEAQ (reference sequence). There are 11 residues in the CDR3. V dropped 4 bases and J dropped 3 bases, with 3 bases sitting between them. Variable domain in full (rest from reference TRBV7-9 and TRBJ1-2): DTGVSQNPRHKITKRGQNVTFRCDPISEHNRLYWYRQTLGQGPEFLTYFQNEAQLEKSRLLSDRFSAERPKGSFSTLEIQRTEQGDSAMYLCASSSYYGYTFGSGTRLTVV.

V and J are TRBV7-6 and TRBJ2-1; D perhaps matches TRBD2 (6 bases). Between the trimmed V and J ends, which lost 8 bases and 9 bases, there was a span of 17 bases. The length of the CDR3 is 13 residues. Germline CDR1 and CDR2: SGHVS and FNYEAQ. CDR3 sequence reads: CASGGIRIGEQFF. The CDR3 region has the DNA TGTGCCAGCGGCGGGATCCGGATCGGTGAGCAGTTCTTC.

V usage is TRBV10-2 and J usage is TRBJ2-3, with 11 bases fitting TRBD1. Germline-derived CDR1 and CDR2 are WSHSY and SAAADI. This CDR3 spans 16 amino acids. V lost 4 bases, J lost 4 bases, and 7 bases stayed unmatched. The CDR3 spells CASSARTGGPADTQYF. The CDR3 DNA sequence: TGCGCCAGCAGTGCTAGGACAGGGGGCCCGGCAGATACGCAGTATTTT.

The chain joins TRBV5-4 to TRBJ2-3; no reliable D call. The CDR3 has 15 residues. Per germline, CDR1 SGHNT and CDR2 YYREEE (reference sequence). The ends were cut back, 0 bases at V and 3 bases at J, with 11 bases in the middle. CDR3 residues: CASSLDSTVTDTQYF. The CDR3 DNA follows: TGTGCCAGCAGCTTGGACTCTACAGTGACAGATACGCAGTATTTT.